Shown below are 9 T cell receptor beta chains from a single sample sequenced in a study of cytomegalovirus exposure and HLA in healthy donors. PCR used 60 Vbeta primers and 13 Jbeta primers. Method: immunoSEQ multiplex PCR; TCRdb's copy keeps in-frame clones and lacks some. Among 150,000 to 200,000 clones listed, 60% to 85% were seen once. Sequenced input: PBMCs. The receptors shown here come from a woman in her 50s in good health and CMV-seropositive.

The chain joins TRBV7-9 to TRBJ1-2, with 7 positions matching TRBD1. This CDR3 comprises 16 residues. V dropped 5 bases and J dropped 2; count of bases not matched to a gene: 11. The germline gives CDR1 SEHNR, CDR2 FQNEAQ (reference sequence). The CDR3 loop reads CASSQNIPGGNYGYTF. In DNA form, the CDR3 reads TGTGCCAGCAGCCAGAACATCCCAGGGGGGAACTATGGCTACACCTTC.

V is TRBV13 and J is TRBJ2-5; the D is unclear. CDR1 and CDR2 from the germline V gene are PRHDT and FYEKMQ (reference sequence). Trimming left V 3 bases short and J 1 base short, with 6 bases between. The CDR3 totals 13 residues. The DNA of the CDR3 is TGTGCCAGCAGCTTTTACGGCCAAGAGACCCAGTACTTC. Translated: CASSFYGQETQYF.

The chain carries TRBV9 and TRBJ1-1; D is unclear. This CDR3 comprises 14 residues. V dropped 4 bases and J dropped 1 base, with 11 bases sitting between them. Per germline, CDR1 SGDLS and CDR2 YYNGEE. The CDR3 nucleotides read TGTGCCAGCAGCTACCTGACGGGGAACACTGAAGCTTTCTTT. Its translation is CASSYLTGNTEAFF. Complete variable domain (other parts from reference TRBV9 and TRBJ1-1): DSGVTQTPKHLITATGQRVTLRCSPRSGDLSVYWYQQSLDQGLQFLIQYYNGEERAKGNILERFSAQQFPDLHSELNLSSLELGDSALYFCASSYLTGNTEAFFGQGTRLTVV.

The table lists this clone with a few counts. The chain is built from TRBV11-3 and TRBJ1-1; D ambiguous. The CDR3 sequence is 14 residues long. The ends were cut back, 6 bases at V and 0 bases at J, with 11 bases in the middle. CDR1 is SGHNT and CDR2 is YENEEA in the germline V gene. The CDR3 region is CASSLGAVNTEAFF. The CDR3 region has the DNA TGTGCCAGCAGTTTGGGAGCGGTGAACACTGAAGCTTTCTTT.

The J gene is TRBJ2-7, the V gene TRBV5-1; perhaps TRBD1 as D (5 bases). V gave up 4 bases and J gave up 1 base, with 6 bases separating them. The CDR3 spans 12 residues. Germline V CDR1 and CDR2: SGHRS, YFSETQ. CDR3 sequence reads: CASSDSSYEQYF. In DNA form, the CDR3 reads TGCGCCAGCAGCGACAGTTCCTACGAGCAGTACTTC. Drawing the rest from reference TRBV5-1 and TRBJ2-7, the complete variable domain is KAGVTQTPRYLIKTRGQQVTLSCSPISGHRSVSWYQQTPGQGLQFLFEYFSETQRNKGNFPGRFSGRQFSNSRSEMNVSTLELGDSALYLCASSDSSYEQYFGPGTRLTVT.

As to this clone: Relative to the germline gene, one junction end is altered; a read error may explain this. The CDR3 bases are TGTGCCAGCAGCTTAGGGGCCTGGGACAGCTTAAGCTTT. Translating it yields CASSLGAWDSLSF. The chain links TRBV7-3 to TRBJ1-1, with TRBD1 matching 7 bases. The CDR3 consists of 13 residues. Germline V CDR1 and CDR2: SGHTA, FQGTGA.

This clone occurred a few times. The chain joins TRBV18 to TRBJ2-5, with 8 bases fitting TRBD1. The CDR3 consists of 15 residues. The junction had 8 bases not matched to a gene; V was cut back by 6 bases and J by 2 bases. Germline assignment: CDR1 KGHSH and CDR2 LQKENI. The CDR3 DNA follows: TGTGCCAGCTCTCCCGGACAGGGAGATCAAGAGACCCAGTACTTC. Its translation: CASSPGQGDQETQYF.

The chain is built from TRBV9 and TRBJ2-1; 9 nucleotides agree with TRBD2. Trimming at V came to 0 bases and at J to 4 bases, leaving 2 bases not matched to a gene. The CDR3 runs 15 residues. Per the germline V gene, CDR1 is SGDLS and CDR2 is YYNGEE. CDR3: CASSVDSGGYNEQFF. For the CDR3, the DNA is TGTGCCAGCAGCGTAGATAGCGGGGGTTACAATGAGCAGTTCTTC.

V and J are TRBV4-1 and TRBJ1-1; D gene ambiguous. V was shortened by 1 base and J by 4 bases, with 13 bases between the two germline ends. The germline V gene has CDR1 MGHRA and CDR2 YSYEKL. CDR3 length: 15 residues. The CDR3 coding sequence is TGCGCCAGCAGCCAAGGGGAGCTTATGAGCACTGAAGCTTTCTTT. It translates to CASSQGELMSTEAFF.